This TCR beta chain appears in the sequencing data of a study of blood T cell repertoires in COVID-19. Study-wide background: Samples of COVID-19 (acute and convalescent) were obtained from the United States, Italy and Spain.

This CDR3 comprises 15 residues. Trimming took 0 bases from V and 7 from J; bases not matched to a gene: 5. Germline CDR1 reads LNHDA; CDR2 reads SQIVND (reference sequence). Original methodology: Nucleated cell number was recorded as an estimate derived from reference gene primer amplification. Assay used: immunoSEQ multiplex PCR; TCRdb lists only in-frame clones, some missing. The V and J calls and the clone size are those of that table, but D and trimming were determined from the DNA. Of some 30,000 clones listed, about 79% are singletons. The sequencing input was peripheral blood. The receptor was isolated from a human donor in a cohort sampled during active COVID-19. The chain recombines TRBV19 with TRBJ2-3; 9 bases match TRBD1. CDR3 sequence: CASSIDGTGINTQYF. The CDR3 DNA is TGTGCCAGTAGTATAGACGGGACAGGGATAAATACGCAGTATTTT. Filled out from reference TRBV19 and TRBJ2-3, the complete variable domain reads DGGITQSPKYLFRKEGQNVTLSCEQNLNHDAMYWYRQDPGQGLRLIYYSQIVNDFQKGDIAEGYSVSREKKESFPLTVTSAQKNPTAFYLCASSIDGTGINTQYFGPGTRLTVL.